Listed here is a single T cell receptor (beta chain). Its antigen is undetermined. Germline-derived CDR1 and CDR2 are MNHNS and SASEGT. The CDR3 loop spans 17 amino acids. J lost 0 bases, V lost 4 bases, and 2 bases had no gene match. It was with 60 Vbeta and 13 Jbeta primers that the PCR ran. The protocol was immunoSEQ multiplex PCR, while the TCRdb copy is restricted to in-frame clones and leaves out a portion. Here the sample spans 120,000 to 150,000 clones, roughly 70% being singletons. The data derive from a study of cytomegalovirus exposure and HLA in healthy donors. Across the whole study: From HLA-typed donors, an early data release held around 80 million unique TCRs. Study-wide results and limits: What TCR beta sequences reportedly achieved was accurate prediction of HLA-A and HLA-B alleles in most subjects.

The receptor comes from a woman in her 40s in good health and CMV-seronegative. Source material: PBMCs. The chain couples TRBV6-1 to TRBJ2-1, with TRBD2 identical over 14 bases. The CDR3 sequence is CASSGLAGGPSYNEQFF. The CDR3 DNA sequence: TGTGCCAGCAGTGGACTAGCGGGGGGGCCCTCCTACAATGAGCAGTTCTTC.